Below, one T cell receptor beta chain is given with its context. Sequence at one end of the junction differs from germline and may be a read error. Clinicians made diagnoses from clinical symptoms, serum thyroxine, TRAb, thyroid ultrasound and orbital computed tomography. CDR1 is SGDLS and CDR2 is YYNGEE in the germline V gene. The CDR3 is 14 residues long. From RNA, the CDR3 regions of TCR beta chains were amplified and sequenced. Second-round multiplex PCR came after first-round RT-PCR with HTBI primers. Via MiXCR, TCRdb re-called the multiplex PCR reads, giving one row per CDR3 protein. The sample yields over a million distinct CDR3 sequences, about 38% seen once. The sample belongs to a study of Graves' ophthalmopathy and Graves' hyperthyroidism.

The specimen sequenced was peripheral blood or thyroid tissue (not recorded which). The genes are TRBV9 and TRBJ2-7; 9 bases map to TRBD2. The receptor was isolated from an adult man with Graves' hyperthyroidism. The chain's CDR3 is CASGAREGFYGQYF. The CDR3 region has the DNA TGTGCCAGCGGCGCGCGGGAGGGCTTCTACGGGCAGTACTTC.